The clone carrying this T cell receptor (beta chain) was recorded only once. The table came from immunoSEQ multiplex PCR; TCRdb's copy has only in-frame clones and leaves some out. This table has 42,000 or so clones, just under 90% appearing once. The data were obtained in a study of OX40 agonist ivuxolimab in advanced cancers. Study background: A mean age of around 66 years, range roughly 23 to 79, was recorded, and about 83% were male. Partial responses occurred in three patients (one hepatocellular carcinoma, two cutaneous melanoma).

The length of the CDR3 is 18 residues. CDR1 and CDR2 from the germline V gene are LGHNA and YNFKEQ. Trimming stripped 2 bases from V and 3 bases from J, with 17 bases between. The receptor's source is an adult with an advanced solid tumor such as melanoma, head and neck, liver or kidney cancer. The specimen was CD4+ or CD8+ T cells sorted from blood, collected in a trial of the OX40 agonist ivuxolimab. The rearrangement joins TRBV4-2 to TRBJ1-6, with D unresolved. CDR3 sequence: CASSQNPLVGRYNSPLHF. CDR3 coding DNA: TGTGCCAGCAGCCAAAACCCTCTCGTGGGTCGCTATAATTCACCCCTCCACTTT.